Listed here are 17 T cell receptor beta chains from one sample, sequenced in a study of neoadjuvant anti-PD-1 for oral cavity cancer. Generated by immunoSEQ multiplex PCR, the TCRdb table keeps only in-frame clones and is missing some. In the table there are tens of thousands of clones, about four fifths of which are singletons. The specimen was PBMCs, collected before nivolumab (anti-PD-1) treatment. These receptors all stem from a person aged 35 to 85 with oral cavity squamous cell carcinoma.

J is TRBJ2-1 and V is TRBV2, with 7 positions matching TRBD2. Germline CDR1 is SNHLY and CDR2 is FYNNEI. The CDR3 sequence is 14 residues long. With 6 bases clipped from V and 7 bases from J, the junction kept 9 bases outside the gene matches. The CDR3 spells CASRWRLAQNEQFF. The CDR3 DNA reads TGTGCCAGCAGGTGGCGACTAGCACAGAATGAGCAGTTCTTC.

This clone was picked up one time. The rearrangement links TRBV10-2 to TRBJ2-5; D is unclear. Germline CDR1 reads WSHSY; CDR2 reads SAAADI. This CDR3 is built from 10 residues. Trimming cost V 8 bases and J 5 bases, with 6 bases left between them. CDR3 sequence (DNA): TGCGCCAGCGGATCGGAGACCCAGTACTTC. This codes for CASGSETQYF.

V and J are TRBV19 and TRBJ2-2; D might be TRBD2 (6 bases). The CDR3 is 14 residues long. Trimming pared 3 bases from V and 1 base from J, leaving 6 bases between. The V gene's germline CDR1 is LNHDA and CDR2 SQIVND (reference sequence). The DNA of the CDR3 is TGTGCCAGTAGTATGACTAGGAACACCGGGGAGCTGTTTTTT. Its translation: CASSMTRNTGELFF.

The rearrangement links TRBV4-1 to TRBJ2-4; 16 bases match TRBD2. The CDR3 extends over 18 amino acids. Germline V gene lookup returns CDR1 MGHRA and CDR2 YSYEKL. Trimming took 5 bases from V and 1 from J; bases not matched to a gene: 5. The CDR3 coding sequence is TGCGCCAGCAGCACGGGACTAGCGGGGGGGCTGGCCAAAAACATTCAGTACTTC. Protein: CASSTGLAGGLAKNIQYF.

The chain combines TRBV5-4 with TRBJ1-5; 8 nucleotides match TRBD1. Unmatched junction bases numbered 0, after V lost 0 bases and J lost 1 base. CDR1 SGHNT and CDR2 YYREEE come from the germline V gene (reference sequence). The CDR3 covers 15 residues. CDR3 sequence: CASSLAGGSNQPQHF. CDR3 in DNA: TGTGCCAGCAGCTTGGCAGGGGGCAGCAATCAGCCCCAGCATTTT. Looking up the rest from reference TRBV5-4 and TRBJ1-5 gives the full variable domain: ETGVTQSPTHLIKTRGQQVTLRCSSQSGHNTVSWYQQALGQGPQFIFQYYREEENGRGNFPPRFSGLQFPNYSSELNVNALELDDSALYLCASSLAGGSNQPQHFGDGTRLSIL.

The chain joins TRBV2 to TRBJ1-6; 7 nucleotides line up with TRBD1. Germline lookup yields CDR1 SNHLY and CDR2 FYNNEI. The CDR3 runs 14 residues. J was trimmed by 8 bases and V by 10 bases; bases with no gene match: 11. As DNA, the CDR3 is TGTGCCATCATCAGGGGGTCCGGGGATTCACCCCTCCACTTT. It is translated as CAIIRGSGDSPLHF.

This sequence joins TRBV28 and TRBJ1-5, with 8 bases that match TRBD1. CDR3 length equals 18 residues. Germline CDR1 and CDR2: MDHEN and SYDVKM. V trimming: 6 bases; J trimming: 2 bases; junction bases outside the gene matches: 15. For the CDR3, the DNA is TGTGCCAGCAGAACCGGGACAGGATCTTTCCTTGGCAATCAGCCCCAGCATTTT. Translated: CASRTGTGSFLGNQPQHF.

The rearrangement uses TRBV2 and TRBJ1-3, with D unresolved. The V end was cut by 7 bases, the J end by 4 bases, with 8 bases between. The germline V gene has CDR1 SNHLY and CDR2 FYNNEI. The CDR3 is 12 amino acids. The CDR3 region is CASKNEGNTIYF. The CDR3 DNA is TGTGCCAGCAAAAACGAAGGAAACACCATATATTTT.

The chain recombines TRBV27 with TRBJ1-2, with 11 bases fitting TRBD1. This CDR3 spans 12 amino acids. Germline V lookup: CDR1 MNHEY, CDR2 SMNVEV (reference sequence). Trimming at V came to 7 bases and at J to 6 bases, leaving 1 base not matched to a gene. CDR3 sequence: CASMDRGHGYTF. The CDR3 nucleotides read TGTGCCAGCATGGACAGGGGGCATGGCTACACCTTC.

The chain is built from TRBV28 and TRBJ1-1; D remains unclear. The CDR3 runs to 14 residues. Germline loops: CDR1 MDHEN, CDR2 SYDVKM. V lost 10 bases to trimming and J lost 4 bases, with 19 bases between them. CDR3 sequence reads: CAILKSGWGTEAFF. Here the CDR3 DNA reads TGTGCCATCCTGAAATCCGGTTGGGGCACTGAAGCTTTCTTT.

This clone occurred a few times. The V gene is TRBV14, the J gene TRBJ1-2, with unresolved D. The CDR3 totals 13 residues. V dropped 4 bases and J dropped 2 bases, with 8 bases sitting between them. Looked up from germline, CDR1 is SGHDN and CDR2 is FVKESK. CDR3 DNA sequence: TGTGCCAGCAGCCTCGGACGGAACTATGGCTACACCTTC. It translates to CASSLGRNYGYTF.

The CDR3 loop is CASKGQGAPNYGYTF. The CDR3 DNA reads TGTGCCAGCAAGGGACAGGGCGCTCCTAACTATGGCTACACCTTC. The chain employs TRBV2 and TRBJ1-2, with TRBD1 identical over 9 bases. Germline V gene lookup returns CDR1 SNHLY and CDR2 FYNNEI. J gave up 0 bases and V 7 bases, and 6 bases lay outside the gene matches. This CDR3 is built from 15 residues.

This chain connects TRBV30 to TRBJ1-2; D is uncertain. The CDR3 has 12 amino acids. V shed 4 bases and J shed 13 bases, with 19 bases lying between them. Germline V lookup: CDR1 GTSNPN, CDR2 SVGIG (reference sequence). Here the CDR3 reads CAWNLAPGNITF. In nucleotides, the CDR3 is TGTGCCTGGAACCTGGCTCCGGGGAACATCACCTTC. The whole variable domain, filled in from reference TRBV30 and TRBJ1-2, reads SQTIHQWPATLVQPVGSPLSLECTVEGTSNPNLYWYRQAAGRGLQLLFYSVGIGQISSEVPQNLSASRPQDRQFILSSKKLLLSDSGFYLCAWNLAPGNITFGSGTRLTVV.

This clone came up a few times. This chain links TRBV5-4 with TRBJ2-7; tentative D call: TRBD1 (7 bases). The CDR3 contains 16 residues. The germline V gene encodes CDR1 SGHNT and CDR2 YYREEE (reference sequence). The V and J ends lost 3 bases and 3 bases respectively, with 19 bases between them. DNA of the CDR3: TGTGCCAGCAGCTCACCCCGTGGAGGGGGCTACTACGAGCAGTACTTC. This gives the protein CASSSPRGGGYYEQYF.

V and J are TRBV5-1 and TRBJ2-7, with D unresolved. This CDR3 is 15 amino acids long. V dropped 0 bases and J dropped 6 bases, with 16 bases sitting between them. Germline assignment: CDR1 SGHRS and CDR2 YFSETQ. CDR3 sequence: CASSLEGGRVGEQYF. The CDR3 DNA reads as TGCGCCAGCAGCTTGGAGGGTGGTCGGGTCGGCGAGCAGTACTTC.

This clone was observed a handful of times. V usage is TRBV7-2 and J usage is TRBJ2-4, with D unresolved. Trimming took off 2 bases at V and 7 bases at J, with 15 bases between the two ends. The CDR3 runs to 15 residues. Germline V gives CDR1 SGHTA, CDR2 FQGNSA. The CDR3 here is CASSLSPGPHNIQYF. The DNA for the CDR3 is TGTGCCAGCAGCTTAAGTCCAGGACCCCATAACATTCAGTACTTC. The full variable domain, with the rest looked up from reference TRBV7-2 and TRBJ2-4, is GAGVSQSPSNKVTEKGKDVELRCDPISGHTALYWYRQSLGQGLEFLIYFQGNSAPDKSGLPSDRFSAERTGGSVSTLTIQRTQQEDSAVYLCASSLSPGPHNIQYFGAGTRLSVL.

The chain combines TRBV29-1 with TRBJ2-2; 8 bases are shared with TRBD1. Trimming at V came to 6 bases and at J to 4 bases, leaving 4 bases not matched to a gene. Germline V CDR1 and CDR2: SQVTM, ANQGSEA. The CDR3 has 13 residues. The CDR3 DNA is TGCAGCGTCGGGACAGGAAGCACCGGGGAGCTGTTTTTT. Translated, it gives CSVGTGSTGELFF.